Listed below are T cell receptor beta chains from one sample, sequenced in a study of blood T cell repertoires in COVID-19. Data came from immunoSEQ multiplex PCR; TCRdb stores just in-frame clones and leaves some out. The profile shows about 130,000 clones, around 88% of them singletons. Sequenced: peripheral blood. These receptors were collected from a man aged 45-65 years with acute or convalescent COVID-19. Each CDR3 is given with its conserved first and last residue. Each record gives: V gene, J gene, clone size, D gene, CDR3 protein, CDR3 DNA. The D gene is left open where the match is weak. Clone size appears in some rows only: once, few, many, or a class for an expanded clone.

>TRBV6-5|TRBJ1-2|NA|NA
CASSSQGGYGYTF
TGTGCCAGCAGTTCACAAGGAGGGTATGGCTACACCTTC
>TRBV2|TRBJ2-5|NA|TRBD2
CASSVIAGVGETQYF
TGTGCCAGCAGCGTAATAGCGGGGGTGGGGGAGACCCAGTACTTC
>TRBV6-5|TRBJ2-7|NA|NA
CASTLQGGSYEQYF
TGTGCCAGCACCCTTCAGGGGGGTTCCTACGAGCAGTACTTC
>TRBV15|TRBJ1-2|few|NA
CATSRVPVLNYGYTF
TGTGCCACCAGCAGAGTGCCAGTTCTTAACTATGGCTACACCTTC
>TRBV11-2|TRBJ1-2|NA|TRBD1
CATEDRFAAGYTF
TGTGCCACCGAGGACAGGTTCGCGGCGGGCTACACCTTC
>TRBV4-2|TRBJ1-2|once|TRBD1
CASSQGQGRYGYTF
TGTGCCAGCAGCCAAGGACAGGGGCGCTATGGCTACACCTTC
>TRBV18|TRBJ2-7|NA|NA
CASSPPSSYEQYF
TGTGCCAGCTCACCACCCTCTTCCTACGAGCAGTACTTC
>TRBV28|TRBJ2-1|few|TRBD1
CASSPGTGAYNEQFF
TGTGCCAGCTCACCCGGGACAGGGGCATACAATGAGCAGTTCTTC
>TRBV19|TRBJ1-1|NA|NA
CASSIGGGMNTEAFF
TGTGCCAGTAGTATAGGGGGGGGGATGAACACTGAAGCTTTCTTT
>TRBV18|TRBJ1-2|NA|NA
CASSPRQDSSNGYTF
TGTGCCAGCTCACCCAGACAGGACTCGTCTAATGGCTACACCTTC
>TRBV28|TRBJ2-3|NA|TRBD1
CASSSPSSTGGGDTQYF
TGTGCCAGCAGTTCACCGTCCTCGACAGGGGGCGGAGATACGCAGTATTTT
>TRBV28|TRBJ1-1|NA|NA
CASSLGFDSTEAFF
TGTGCCAGCAGTTTAGGTTTCGACAGCACTGAAGCTTTCTTT
>TRBV21-1|TRBJ1-6|few|NA
CALLWQGASSPLHF
TGTGCCCTACTTTGGCAGGGGGCGAGTTCACCCCTCCACTTT
>TRBV6-1|TRBJ2-2|NA|TRBD2
CASSEWTSGRLKNTGELFF
TGTGCCAGCAGTGAATGGACTAGCGGGAGGCTAAAGAACACCGGGGAGCTGTTTTTT
>TRBV7-9|TRBJ2-2|NA|NA
CASSSAVLLLTKAGELFF
TGTGCCAGCAGCTCTGCAGTACTATTATTGACTAAGGCCGGGGAGCTGTTTTTT
>TRBV5-6|TRBJ2-1|NA|TRBD1
CASSLGQADGWEQFF
TGTGCCAGCAGCCTGGGACAGGCGGATGGTTGGGAGCAGTTCTTC
>TRBV6-6|TRBJ1-2|once|TRBD1
CASSFGTGRQDYGYTF
TGTGCCAGCAGTTTCGGGACAGGGAGACAAGACTATGGCTACACCTTC
>TRBV10-3|TRBJ1-2|NA|NA
CAISDWQGNYGYTF
TGTGCCATCAGTGATTGGCAGGGGAACTATGGCTACACCTTC
>TRBV28|TRBJ1-1|NA|NA
CASIQLGVMPEAFF
TGTGCCAGCATCCAACTCGGGGTGATGCCTGAAGCTTTCTTT
>TRBV29-1|TRBJ1-2|NA|TRBD1
CSVPGQGQTVYGYTF
TGCAGCGTTCCCGGACAGGGGCAGACCGTCTATGGCTACACCTTC
>TRBV6-6|TRBJ1-1|NA|TRBD1
CASSPSDRGKFSEAFF
TGTGCCAGCAGTCCCTCAGACAGGGGAAAGTTCAGTGAAGCTTTCTTT
>TRBV27|TRBJ2-1|NA|TRBD2
CASSPHHSGSSYNEQFF
TGTGCCAGCAGTCCCCATCACAGCGGGAGCTCCTACAATGAGCAGTTCTTC
>TRBV29-1|TRBJ1-2|NA|TRBD1
CSVEWPGGGYGYTF
TGCAGCGTTGAATGGCCAGGGGGCGGGTATGGCTACACCTTC
>TRBV5-1|TRBJ2-7|once|TRBD2
CASRWLAGNYEQYF
TGCGCCAGCAGGTGGCTAGCGGGAAACTACGAGCAGTACTTC
>TRBV28|TRBJ1-2|many|NA
CASRPQGNYGYTF
TGTGCCAGCAGGCCCCAGGGGAACTATGGCTACACCTTC
>TRBV28|TRBJ2-2|NA|TRBD2
CASEGTITGELFF
TGTGCCAGCGAGGGGACTATCACCGGGGAGCTGTTTTTT
>TRBV3-1/TRBV3-2|TRBJ2-7|NA|TRBD2
CASSQDGRLAPEQYF
TGTGCCAGCAGCCAAGACGGGAGACTAGCCCCCGAGCAGTACTTC
>TRBV3-1/TRBV3-2|TRBJ1-1|once|NA
CASSQRGTNTEAFF
TGTGCCAGCAGCCAGAGGGGGACAAACACTGAAGCTTTCTTT
>TRBV27|TRBJ2-7|NA|NA
CASSQAGLIAQQYF
TGTGCCAGCAGTCAGGCGGGGTTGATTGCGCAGCAGTACTTC
>TRBV4-1|TRBJ1-2|few|NA
CASSQEGGASYYGYTF
TGCGCCAGCAGCCAAGAAGGTGGGGCCTCCTACTATGGCTACACCTTC
>TRBV6-5|TRBJ2-7|NA|TRBD1
CASSYSLQGVTYEQYF
TGTGCCAGCAGTTACTCGTTGCAGGGGGTGACCTACGAGCAGTACTTC
>TRBV3-1/TRBV3-2|TRBJ1-2|NA|NA
CASSQGQTLGGYTF
TGTGCCAGCAGCCAAGGCCAAACCCTAGGTGGCTACACCTTC
>TRBV5-1|TRBJ1-4|NA|TRBD1
CASSPGQGGEKLFF
TGCGCCAGCAGCCCCGGACAGGGCGGTGAAAAACTGTTTTTT
>TRBV5-8|TRBJ1-1|NA|NA
CASSLLWTVNTEAFF
TGTGCCAGCAGCCTGCTTTGGACAGTGAACACTGAAGCTTTCTTT